The 19 T cell receptor beta chains below were found in one sample sequenced in a study of shared clonotypes between healthy human individuals. Libraries were prepared by immunoSEQ multiplex PCR; TCRdb keeps only in-frame clonotypes and omits some of them. Here the sample spans millions of clones, about 95% being singletons. The sequenced sample consisted of naive CD4+ T cells sorted from blood. As for subset: CD45RA+ positively selected. The source is a man younger than 35 in good health.

CDR3 DNA sequence: TGTGCCAGTAGTGACAGGGCATCCTTTGGAAACACCATATATTTT. It translates to CASSDRASFGNTIYF. This rearrangement joins TRBV19 to TRBJ1-3, with 7 bases identical to TRBD1. The V and J ends lost 5 bases and 3 bases, in that order; junction bases with no gene match: 7. The V gene's germline CDR1 is LNHDA and CDR2 SQIVND (reference sequence). This CDR3 is 15 amino acids long.

The table lists this clone with a count of one. The chain uses TRBV6-6 and TRBJ2-5; the D is unclear. The CDR3 covers 14 residues. V lost 9 bases and J 0 bases, leaving 14 bases between the germline ends. From germline, CDR1 is MNHNY and CDR2 SVGAGI (reference sequence). The CDR3 nucleotides read TGTGCCAGTGGAGCCCCCTCGTACCAAGAGACCCAGTACTTC. The encoded protein is CASGAPSYQETQYF.

The rearrangement links TRBV14 to TRBJ1-2; D is unresolved. This CDR3 comprises 15 residues. The V gene's germline CDR1 is SGHDN and CDR2 FVKESK. V lost 0 bases and J 6 bases, leaving 14 bases between the germline ends. The CDR3 region has the DNA TGTGCCAGCAGCCAAGATTTTTATCAGGAGGATGGCTACACCTTC. It specifies CASSQDFYQEDGYTF.

This sequence joins TRBV10-2 and TRBJ2-7, with D perhaps given as TRBD1 or TRBD2 (5 bases each). The CDR3 extends over 14 amino acids. The ends were cut back, 2 bases at V and 2 bases at J, with 10 bases in the middle. Germline assignment: CDR1 WSHSY and CDR2 SAAADI. CDR3: CASSETGLAYEQYF. In DNA, the CDR3 is TGCGCCAGCAGTGAGACAGGACTGGCCTACGAGCAGTACTTC.

The V gene is TRBV28, the J gene TRBJ1-3, with TRBD1 identical over 8 bases. In germline, CDR1 is MDHEN, CDR2 SYDVKM. The V gene end was trimmed by 6 bases and the J gene end by 4 bases; junction bases not matched to a gene: 8. CDR3 length equals 15 residues. The CDR3 reads CASSLPGQAGNTIYF. CDR3 nucleotide sequence: TGTGCCAGCAGCCTTCCGGGACAGGCCGGAAACACCATATATTTT. The entire variable domain, with the rest obtained from reference TRBV28 and TRBJ1-3, is as follows: DVKVTQSSRYLVKRTGEKVFLECVQDMDHENMFWYRQDPGLGLRLIYFSYDVKMKEKGDIPEGYSVSREKKERFSLILESASTNQTSMYLCASSLPGQAGNTIYFGEGSWLTVV.

The chain links TRBV27 to TRBJ1-4; a possible D gene is TRBD1 (5 bases). The V end lost 8 bases, the J end lost 7 bases, and 11 bases lay between the germline ends. CDR3 size: 12 residues. Germline V CDR1 and CDR2: MNHEY, SMNVEV (reference sequence). The DNA of the CDR3 is TGTGCCAGCGGGGGACTCCGTGAAAAACTGTTTTTT. Residues: CASGGLREKLFF.

This chain joins TRBV4-1 and TRBJ2-5; D uncertain. The CDR3 runs to 12 residues. Looked up from germline, CDR1 is MGHRA and CDR2 is YSYEKL. V lost 4 bases and J 7 bases, leaving 10 bases between the germline ends. CDR3 coding DNA: TGCGCCAGCAGCCTACCCATGGGGACCCAGTACTTC. Its protein is CASSLPMGTQYF.

The rearrangement uses TRBV10-3 and TRBJ1-2; D uncertain. The CDR3 is 11 amino acids. Germline V gene lookup returns CDR1 ENHRY and CDR2 SYGVKD. Trimming took 0 bases from V and 7 from J, leaving 3 bases between them. This CDR3 reads CAISESRGYTF. CDR3 coding DNA: TGTGCCATCAGTGAGTCGCGTGGCTACACCTTC.

This sequence joins TRBV5-6 and TRBJ1-2; the match to TRBD1 covers 8 bases. From germline, CDR1 is SGHDT and CDR2 YYEEEE. V trimming: 3 bases; J trimming: 8 bases; junction bases outside the gene matches: 6. The CDR3 extends over 13 amino acids. The CDR3 coding sequence is TGTGCCAGCAGCTACCACAGGGGGATAGGCTACACCTTC. It yields the protein CASSYHRGIGYTF. Looking up the rest from reference TRBV5-6 and TRBJ1-2 gives the full variable domain: DAGVTQSPTHLIKTRGQQVTLRCSPKSGHDTVSWYQQALGQGPQFIFQYYEEEERQRGNFPDRFSGHQFPNYSSELNVNALLLGDSALYLCASSYHRGIGYTFGSGTRLTVV.

This sequence joins TRBV29-1 and TRBJ2-5; D is possibly TRBD1 (8 bases). The germline V and J ends were trimmed by 7 bases and 7 bases, with 28 bases remaining between them. This CDR3 spans 16 amino acids. In germline, CDR1 is SQVTM, CDR2 ANQGSEA. CDR3 sequence reads: CSAFRQGRAYRATQYF. As DNA, the CDR3 is TGCAGCGCTTTCCGACAGGGGAGGGCCTACCGAGCGACCCAGTACTTC.

The V call is TRBV29-1, the J call TRBJ2-7; 9 bases align to TRBD2. From germline, CDR1 is SQVTM and CDR2 ANQGSEA. The CDR3 runs 13 residues. Losses at the gene ends were 5 bases for V and 2 bases for J; bases not matched to a gene: 4. CDR3 region: CSVWTSAPYEQYF. CDR3 sequence (DNA): TGCAGCGTTTGGACTAGCGCTCCCTACGAGCAGTACTTC.

This sequence joins TRBV6-1 and TRBJ2-7; the match to TRBD1 covers 11 bases. J lost 6 bases, V lost 8 bases, and 6 bases had no gene match. Germline V CDR1 and CDR2: MNHNS, SASEGT. CDR3 length equals 13 residues. For the CDR3, the DNA is TGTGCCAGCGGTCGGACAGGGGGCGCCGAGCAGTACTTC. Translated: CASGRTGGAEQYF.

This clone came up once. The rearrangement joins TRBV6-5 to TRBJ2-5, with D unresolved. The length of the CDR3 is 12 residues. Germline V lookup: CDR1 MNHEY, CDR2 SVGAGI. Trimming took off 5 bases at V and 7 bases at J, with 11 bases between the two ends. CDR3 sequence (DNA): TGTGCCAGCAGTCCCCCCTCGACGACCCAGTACTTC. It yields the protein CASSPPSTTQYF.

The chain is built from TRBV10-1 and TRBJ2-3; 14 bases are a match to TRBD2. Looked up from germline, CDR1 is WNHNN and CDR2 is SYGVQD (reference sequence). CDR3 size: 17 residues. V lost 6 bases to trimming and J lost 1 base; unmatched junction nucleotides: 6. CDR3 amino acids: CASSGGLAGVGTDTQYF. The DNA of the CDR3 is TGCGCCAGCAGCGGGGGACTAGCGGGAGTGGGCACAGATACGCAGTATTTT.

The rearrangement links TRBV2 to TRBJ1-6; 7 bases agree with TRBD1. The ends lost 8 bases at V and 6 bases at J; junction bases unmatched: 7. The germline gives CDR1 SNHLY, CDR2 FYNNEI. The CDR3 has 14 amino acids. In nucleotides, the CDR3 is TGTGCCAGCGGTAGACAGGGTCCTAATTCACCCCTCCACTTT. It translates to CASGRQGPNSPLHF.

The CDR3 here is CASSLGVSYAQPQHF. The CDR3 coding sequence is TGTGCCAGCAGCTTAGGGGTCAGCTACGCTCAGCCCCAGCATTTT. The chain recombines TRBV7-2 with TRBJ1-5, with no clear D. From germline, CDR1 is SGHTA and CDR2 FQGNSA. V was cut by 1 base and J by 6 bases, with 13 bases left in between. This CDR3 contains 15 residues.

Points on this clone: Distinct nucleotide sequences in the sample also encode this CDR3. The genes are TRBV6-6 and TRBJ2-7; 8 nucleotides match TRBD2. V gave up 0 bases and J gave up 2 bases; unmatched junction bases: 0. Germline loops: CDR1 MNHNY, CDR2 SVGAGI (reference sequence). The CDR3 contains 14 residues. The CDR3 region is CASSYSSGTYEQYF. In DNA form, the CDR3 reads TGTGCCAGCAGTTACTCTAGCGGGACCTACGAGCAGTACTTC.

The rearrangement uses TRBV7-9 and TRBJ1-4; D uncertain. This CDR3 has 14 residues. Germline loops: CDR1 SEHNR, CDR2 FQNEAQ (reference sequence). V lost 6 bases, J lost 0 bases, and 8 bases lay in between. CDR3: CASSPAATNEKLFF. The CDR3 DNA is TGTGCCAGCAGTCCCGCAGCAACTAATGAAAAACTGTTTTTT.

This clone was found a few times. One base away lies a much larger clone, so this may be a sequencing read error. The J gene is TRBJ1-5, the V gene TRBV30, with D unclear. V was shortened by 5 bases and J by 1 base, with 9 bases between the two germline ends. The CDR3 covers 13 residues. From germline, CDR1 is GTSNPN and CDR2 SVGIG (reference sequence). CDR3 amino acids: CAWGMGSNQPQHF. CDR3 DNA: TGTGCCTGGGGTATGGGGAGCAATCAGCCCCAGCATTTT.